The sample holds a few counts of the clone carrying this T cell receptor (beta chain). Its antigen is not known. The data derive from a study of CD8 T cells in ankylosing spondylitis. The CDR3 extends over 16 amino acids. Germline V gives CDR1 ENHRY, CDR2 SYGVKD. Trimming removed 4 bases from V and 0 bases from J, with 16 bases in between. In TCRdb, the 5' RACE reads were re-called with MiXCR into one record per CDR3 protein. Of more than 300,000 distinct CDR3 sequences listed, 8% are singletons. Broader study findings: Characteristic, it appeared, of ankylosing spondylitis blood was a TCR beta motif of about eight highly homologous variants.

The specimen sequenced was blood, either unsorted or a sorted T cell fraction (not recorded which). The origin of this receptor is a male donor with ankylosing spondylitis. The chain couples TRBV10-3 to TRBJ2-7; D is perhaps TRBD2 (7 bases). CDR3 coding DNA: TGTGCCATCAGTGTGGGGGGGGCAGTAAACTCCTACGAGCAGTACTTC. This codes for CAISVGGAVNSYEQYF.